Included here is one T cell receptor beta chain sequence, with context. What it binds is not known. Germline trimming cut 3 bases from V and 3 bases from J; bases unmatched to any gene: 4. Germline V gene sequence: CDR1 MDHEN, CDR2 SYDVKM. The CDR3 consists of 15 residues. TCRdb processed the 5' RACE reads anew with MiXCR; each CDR3 protein has one entry. Found here are a few hundred thousand distinct CDR3 sequences, under 30% of them singletons; the top ten hold over 0.55%. The data belong to a study of CD8 T cells in ankylosing spondylitis. Notes on the study in general: Within matched ankylosing spondylitis synovial fluid, disease-linked clones were reportedly significantly enriched.

The chain has TRBV28 and TRBJ2-7, with 11 nucleotides matching TRBD1. The clonotype comes from a male donor with ankylosing spondylitis or in good health (not recorded which). The sequenced material came from blood, either unsorted or a sorted T cell fraction (not recorded which). This chain's CDR3 is CASSFTGTGGYEQYF. The CDR3 DNA sequence: TGTGCCAGCAGTTTCACCGGGACAGGGGGCTACGAGCAGTACTTC.